This TCR beta chain was identified in a study of T cell changes during pregnancy in multiple sclerosis. Trimming removed 7 bases from V and 13 bases from J; junction bases left unmatched: 11. Germline V gives CDR1 MDHEN, CDR2 SYDVKM. This CDR3 is 12 amino acids long. The table came from immunoSEQ multiplex PCR; TCRdb's copy has only in-frame clones and leaves some out. The repertoire holds around 130,000 clones, roughly 95% seen once, with 0.44% in the top ten. Sequencing used peripheral blood, obtained after pregnancy. The sequence derives from a female donor with multiple sclerosis, enrolled in a pregnancy study. The rearrangement joins TRBV28 to TRBJ2-7, with 9 nucleotides matching TRBD2. The CDR3 coding sequence is TGTGCCAGCACATCCCAGGGACTAGCAATTTACTTC. Amino acids: CASTSQGLAIYF.